The 17 T cell receptor beta chains below were found in one sample sequenced in a study of cytomegalovirus exposure and HLA in healthy donors. The PCR employed 60 Vbeta primers together with 13 Jbeta primers. The method was immunoSEQ multiplex PCR; TCRdb's version includes in-frame clones alone and lacks a portion of them. The data contain roughly 150,000 clones, around 78% of them seen just once; the ten biggest clones take up 1.5% to 2%. The sequenced sample consisted of PBMCs. These receptors were obtained from a woman aged 18-29 years in good health and CMV-seronegative.

V usage is TRBV6-5 and J usage is TRBJ1-2, with a tentative D call TRBD1 (5 bases). The CDR3 is 15 residues long. In germline, CDR1 is MNHEY, CDR2 SVGAGI. Trimming cost V 3 bases and J 4 bases, with 15 bases left between them. The CDR3, as DNA: TGTGCCAGCAGTTATGGGGCCGGAACTATCTATGGCTACACCTTC. Its translation: CASSYGAGTIYGYTF.

This clone has a single count. At one of its ends the junction is not consistent with the germline gene, which may arise from a read error. The sample carries other DNA sequences with the same CDR3. The chain carries TRBV5-1 and TRBJ2-3; 13 nucleotides agree with TRBD2. The CDR3 is made up of 17 amino acids. The germline V gene encodes CDR1 SGHRS and CDR2 YFSETQ. In DNA, the CDR3 is TGCGCCAGCAGCTTGGAAACTAGCGGGAGGGTGGCAGACACGCAGTATTTT. Translated, it gives CASSLETSGRVADTQYF.

The rearrangement links TRBV19 to TRBJ2-7; a weak D match, TRBD1 (5 bases). This CDR3 region has 16 residues. Trimming took 5 bases from V and 0 from J, leaving 17 bases between them. Germline V gene lookup returns CDR1 LNHDA and CDR2 SQIVND (reference sequence). The CDR3 loop is CASSPWSRASSYEQYF. The CDR3 DNA reads TGTGCCAGTAGTCCTTGGTCCAGGGCTAGCTCCTACGAGCAGTACTTC.

This sequence joins TRBV27 and TRBJ1-1; 8 nucleotides line up with TRBD1. Trimming at V came to 0 bases and at J to 1 base, leaving 10 bases not matched to a gene. The CDR3 is 18 residues long. Looked up from germline, CDR1 is MNHEY and CDR2 is SMNVEV (reference sequence). CDR3 nucleotides: TGTGCCAGCAGTTTATCTAGGTACAGACAGGGGTCGAACACTGAAGCTTTCTTT. Its translation: CASSLSRYRQGSNTEAFF.

The rearrangement joins TRBV13 to TRBJ2-3; 10 bases are a match to TRBD1. CDR1 and CDR2 from the germline V gene are PRHDT and FYEKMQ (reference sequence). V was clipped by 3 bases and J by 6 bases; unmatched bases: 3. The CDR3 length is 14 residues. In nucleotides, the CDR3 is TGTGCCAGCAGCTTCGGGACAGGGGTTGATACGCAGTATTTT. Translating gives CASSFGTGVDTQYF.

The V gene is TRBV11-3, the J gene TRBJ2-5; D not certain. The CDR3 runs 17 residues. Trimming stripped 3 bases from V and 1 base from J, with 18 bases between. CDR1 and CDR2 from the germline V gene are SGHNT and YENEEA. The CDR3 loop is CASSFAWSSMGQETQYF. CDR3 nucleotide sequence: TGTGCCAGCAGCTTTGCCTGGAGTAGCATGGGCCAAGAGACCCAGTACTTC.

The V call is TRBV4-2, the J call TRBJ2-3, with 8 bases identical to TRBD2. This CDR3 spans 18 amino acids. Germline trimming cut 3 bases from V and 2 bases from J; bases unmatched to any gene: 13. Germline CDR1 LGHNA, CDR2 YNFKEQ. CDR3 DNA sequence: TGTGCCAGCAGCCACCGAGCCCATAGCGGGGACTTCACAGATACGCAGTATTTT. As protein: CASSHRAHSGDFTDTQYF.

This clone was picked up a small number of times. Germline is not matched at one junction end, which may reflect a read error. This chain links TRBV7-9 with TRBJ1-2; TRBD1 matches at 7 bases. CDR1 is SEHNR and CDR2 is FQNEAQ in the germline V gene (reference sequence). The CDR3 length is 15 residues. The chain's CDR3 is CSSSLGRDSLSGYTF. Here the CDR3 DNA reads TGTTCCAGCAGCTTAGGGCGGGACAGCCTTTCGGGCTACACCTTC.

The chain uses TRBV29-1 and TRBJ2-7; 10 positions match TRBD1. CDR3 length equals 12 residues. Germline V gives CDR1 SQVTM, CDR2 ANQGSEA. J was trimmed by 5 bases and V by 6 bases; bases with no gene match: 4. This CDR3 is CSVWTGGNEQYF. CDR3 bases: TGCAGCGTCTGGACAGGGGGGAACGAGCAGTACTTC.

This clone was seen only a few times. V usage is TRBV7-2 and J usage is TRBJ2-7, with TRBD1 identical over 8 bases. Germline values: CDR1 SGHTA, CDR2 FQGNSA. Trimming at V came to 3 bases and at J to 2 bases, leaving 6 bases not matched to a gene. The CDR3 is 15 residues long. CDR3 amino acids: CASSFHRGNTYEQYF. The CDR3 DNA is TGTGCCAGCAGCTTCCACAGGGGGAACACCTACGAGCAGTACTTC.

The gene calls are TRBV14 and TRBJ2-7; TRBD2 matches 7 bases. Trimming cost V 0 bases and J 3 bases; bases outside gene matches: 5. Germline assignment: CDR1 SGHDN and CDR2 FVKESK. The CDR3 runs to 15 residues. The CDR3 DNA reads TGTGCCAGCAGCCAAGATTCAGCGGGGTTCTACGAGCAGTACTTC. Translated: CASSQDSAGFYEQYF.

The chain couples TRBV7-9 to TRBJ1-5; no reliable D call. Germline V gives CDR1 SEHNR, CDR2 FQNEAQ (reference sequence). The CDR3 is 14 amino acids. The V and J ends lost 1 base and 7 bases respectively, with 11 bases between them. Here the CDR3 DNA reads TGTGCCAGCAGCTTAGGGGAGGTGAACCAGCCCCAGCATTTT. Translating it yields CASSLGEVNQPQHF.

The chain joins TRBV25-1 to TRBJ2-6; a possible D gene is TRBD2 (5 bases). The V gene lost 0 bases and the J gene lost 4 bases, with 10 bases spanning the gap. CDR3 size: 16 residues. Germline-derived CDR1 and CDR2 are MGHDK and SYGVNS. In nucleotides, the CDR3 is TGTGCCAGCAGTGAATATTCGGGGTCCGGGGCCAACGTCCTGACTTTC. This codes for CASSEYSGSGANVLTF.

The gene calls are TRBV18 and TRBJ2-7; 9 bases map to TRBD2. Trimming took 6 bases from V and 5 from J; bases not matched to a gene: 5. The CDR3 has 13 residues. Per the germline V gene, CDR1 is KGHSH and CDR2 is LQKENI. CDR3 DNA: TGTGCCAGCTCGGGACTAGCTTACGACGAGCAGTACTTC. It encodes CASSGLAYDEQYF.

The chain has TRBV5-1 and TRBJ2-1; TRBD1 is a possible D gene (6 bases). The germline CDR1 and CDR2 sequences are SGHRS and YFSETQ. V was pared by 3 bases and J by 4 bases, with 14 bases between. The CDR3 sequence is 15 residues long. The CDR3 DNA follows: TGCGCCAGCAGCTCGGGACAAGTTGATTACAATGAGCAGTTCTTC. Encoded protein: CASSSGQVDYNEQFF. The variable domain in full, with the rest retrieved from reference TRBV5-1 and TRBJ2-1, is KAGVTQTPRYLIKTRGQQVTLSCSPISGHRSVSWYQQTPGQGLQFLFEYFSETQRNKGNFPGRFSGRQFSNSRSEMNVSTLELGDSALYLCASSSGQVDYNEQFFGPGTRLTVL.

This chain joins TRBV7-9 and TRBJ2-7; D might be TRBD1 (6 bases). Germline V gives CDR1 SEHNR, CDR2 FQNEAQ (reference sequence). Trimming removed 5 bases at V and 2 bases at J, with 7 bases between. The CDR3 covers 12 residues. Here the CDR3 reads CASSGTTYEQYV. Here the CDR3 DNA reads TGTGCCAGCAGCGGGACAACCTACGAGCAGTACGTC.

V gene TRBV2 combines with J gene TRBJ1-1; tentatively, D is TRBD1 (5 bases). There are 16 residues in the CDR3. Germline CDR1 SNHLY, CDR2 FYNNEI. V was pared by 0 bases and J by 5 bases, with 16 bases between. CDR3 in DNA: TGTGCCAGCAGTGAAGCGCCCCCAGCCCCAGGGACTGAAGCTTTCTTT. Protein: CASSEAPPAPGTEAFF.